A single sample gave rise to the 15 T cell receptor beta chains below, sequenced in a study of identical twins. TCRdb redid the calling of the 5' RACE reads with MiXCR, one entry per CDR3 protein. The data contain 700,000 or so distinct CDR3 sequences, around 21% of them singletons. The same sample was also used in a study of T cells expressing NK-cell markers.

Sample: PBMCs. All receptors come from a woman aged 18-35 years in good health.

The J gene is TRBJ1-6, the V gene TRBV7-9, with 7 bases lining up with TRBD1. J was trimmed by 7 bases and V by 5 bases; bases with no gene match: 8. This CDR3 region has 15 residues. CDR1 is SEHNR and CDR2 is FQNEAQ in the germline V gene (reference sequence). The DNA for the CDR3 is TGTGCCAGCAGCCCGAGGGACAGCCTAAATTCACCCCTCCACTTT. Translation: CASSPRDSLNSPLHF.

The gene calls are TRBV29-1 and TRBJ2-3, with D perhaps matching TRBD2 (6 bases). The CDR3 covers 15 residues. With 4 bases removed from V and 1 base from J, the gap between germline ends came to 15 bases. Germline loops: CDR1 SQVTM, CDR2 ANQGSEA. CDR3 sequence: CSVAGGAFGTDTQYF. CDR3 coding DNA: TGCAGCGTTGCCGGGGGAGCGTTCGGCACAGATACGCAGTATTTT.

This chain connects TRBV20-1 to TRBJ2-4; TRBD2 agrees at 8 bases. J lost 5 bases, V lost 6 bases, and 3 bases had no gene match. Germline V gives CDR1 DFQATT, CDR2 SNEGSKA (reference sequence). CDR3 size: 12 residues. The CDR3 DNA sequence: TGCAGTGCGCCGGGACTAGAAAACATTCAGTACTTC. This sequence encodes CSAPGLENIQYF.

This clonotype was counted ten times or more. The chain is built from TRBV5-1 and TRBJ2-7; D might be TRBD1 or TRBD2, each matching 5 bases. Germline V gives CDR1 SGHRS, CDR2 YFSETQ. This CDR3 comprises 14 residues. V was shortened by 4 bases and J by 1 base, with 12 bases between the two germline ends. CDR3 residues: CASSPQWGSYEQYF. The CDR3 region has the DNA TGCGCCAGCAGCCCCCAGTGGGGGTCCTACGAGCAGTACTTC. Drawing the rest from reference TRBV5-1 and TRBJ2-7, the complete variable domain is KAGVTQTPRYLIKTRGQQVTLSCSPISGHRSVSWYQQTPGQGLQFLFEYFSETQRNKGNFPGRFSGRQFSNSRSEMNVSTLELGDSALYLCASSPQWGSYEQYFGPGTRLTVT.

This clonotype has only a few counts. This chain links TRBV20-1 with TRBJ2-1; 11 bases line up with TRBD2. The V gene end was trimmed by 4 bases and the J gene end by 0 bases; junction bases not matched to a gene: 11. CDR1 is DFQATT, CDR2 SNEGSKA, per germline (reference sequence). The CDR3 covers 18 residues. This CDR3 reads CSATATSGGESSYNEQFF. CDR3 DNA: TGCAGTGCTACTGCTACTAGCGGGGGTGAGAGCTCCTACAATGAGCAGTTCTTC.

This clonotype was seen many times. In DNA form, the CDR3 reads TGCGCCAGCAGCTTGACAAATCTCGGCGAGCAGTACTTC. Protein product: CASSLTNLGEQYF. This chain joins TRBV5-1 and TRBJ2-7; D ambiguous. The germline gives CDR1 SGHRS, CDR2 YFSETQ. This CDR3 region has 13 residues. The V end lost 1 base, the J end lost 6 bases, and 11 bases lay between the germline ends.

This clonotype was observed a few times. V usage is TRBV10-3 and J usage is TRBJ2-7; TRBD1 aligns across 9 bases. The CDR3 has 14 residues. V trimming: 8 bases; J trimming: 5 bases; junction bases outside the gene matches: 10. In germline, CDR1 is ENHRY, CDR2 SYGVKD. In DNA, the CDR3 is TGTGCCATCCGGCCCGGGACAGGGATCCACGAGCAGTACTTC. Protein sequence: CAIRPGTGIHEQYF.

This clonotype has a count of ten or more. The V and J genes are TRBV5-1 and TRBJ2-3; D unclear. There are 13 residues in the CDR3. The germline V gene has CDR1 SGHRS and CDR2 YFSETQ. With 1 base removed from V and 5 bases from J, the gap between germline ends came to 8 bases. The CDR3 region has the DNA TGCGCCAGCAGCTTGTCTCTAGGAGATACGCAGTATTTT. Residues: CASSLSLGDTQYF.

J is TRBJ1-2 and V is TRBV12-3 or TRBV12-4; weak D call: TRBD1 (5 bases). The ends were cut back, 4 bases at V and 6 bases at J, with 12 bases in the middle. The CDR3 covers 13 residues. DNA of the CDR3: TGTGCCAGCAGTTGGGGACCTGTAAATGGCTACACCTTC. Its protein product is CASSWGPVNGYTF.

This clonotype has a single count. This chain links TRBV12-3 or TRBV12-4 with TRBJ2-3; weak D call: TRBD1 (5 bases). V gave up 4 bases and J gave up 2 bases, with 28 bases separating them. The CDR3 sequence is 20 residues long. CDR3 DNA sequence: TGTGCCAGCAGTTCGATTTACCGGAATATTGAAAGGGGATACACAGATACGCAGTATTTT. Translating it yields CASSSIYRNIERGYTDTQYF.

The chain has TRBV5-1 and TRBJ2-1, with D perhaps TRBD1 or TRBD2 (5 bases each). Per germline, CDR1 SGHRS and CDR2 YFSETQ. The V gene lost 0 bases and the J gene lost 7 bases, with 11 bases spanning the gap. CDR3 length: 14 residues. The CDR3 region is CASSLGGRLNEQFF. The CDR3 nucleotides are TGCGCCAGCAGCTTGGGGGGCAGACTAAATGAGCAGTTCTTC.

J is TRBJ1-1 and V is TRBV6-5; D possibly corresponds to TRBD1 (6 bases). Germline CDR1 reads MNHEY; CDR2 reads SVGAGI. CDR3 length: 15 residues. Trimming left V 2 bases short and J 1 base short, with 11 bases between. CDR3 coding DNA: TGTGCCAGCAGTTACAGGGGACACGCGAACACTGAAGCTTTCTTT. Translating it yields CASSYRGHANTEAFF.

CDR3 sequence (DNA): TGTGCCAGCAGCGAGAGCTACAATGAGCAGTTCTTC. The encoded protein is CASSESYNEQFF. The chain combines TRBV6-5 with TRBJ2-1; D ambiguous. With 6 bases removed from V and 3 bases from J, the gap between germline ends came to 6 bases. This CDR3 spans 12 amino acids. Germline assignment: CDR1 MNHEY and CDR2 SVGAGI.

This clonotype was seen more than once but under ten times. The chain recombines TRBV5-1 with TRBJ2-5; 13 bases line up with TRBD2. The CDR3 is made up of 16 amino acids. V shed 4 bases, J shed 2 bases, and the junction held 5 bases outside the gene matches. Germline CDR1 and CDR2: SGHRS and YFSETQ. The CDR3 DNA reads TGCGCCAGCAGCAGAGGGACTAGCGGGAATCAAGAGACCCAGTACTTC. Its protein product is CASSRGTSGNQETQYF.

This clonotype turned up a few times. This sequence joins TRBV4-1 and TRBJ2-3, with D possibly matching TRBD1 (6 bases). V gave up 4 bases and J gave up 2 bases, with 7 bases separating them. The germline V gene has CDR1 MGHRA and CDR2 YSYEKL. The CDR3 spans 13 residues. CDR3 residues: CASSPGHTDTQYF. CDR3 nucleotides: TGCGCCAGCAGCCCGGGACACACAGATACGCAGTATTTT.